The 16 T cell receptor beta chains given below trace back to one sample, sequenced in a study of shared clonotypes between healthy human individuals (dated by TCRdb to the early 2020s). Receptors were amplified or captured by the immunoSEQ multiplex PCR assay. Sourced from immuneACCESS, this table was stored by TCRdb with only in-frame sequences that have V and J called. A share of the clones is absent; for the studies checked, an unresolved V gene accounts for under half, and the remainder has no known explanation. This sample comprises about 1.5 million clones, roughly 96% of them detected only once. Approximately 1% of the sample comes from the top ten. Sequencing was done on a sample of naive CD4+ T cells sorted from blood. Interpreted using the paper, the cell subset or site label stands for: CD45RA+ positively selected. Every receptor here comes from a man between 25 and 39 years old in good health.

The CDR3: CASSSSRTDTQYF. CDR3 nucleotides: TGCGCCAGCAGCAGCAGCCGCACAGATACGCAGTATTTT. J is TRBJ2-3 and V is TRBV5-1; D is unclear. This CDR3 has 13 residues. Trimming shortened V by 4 bases and J by 1 base, and 7 bases separated the two germline ends. CDR1 SGHRS and CDR2 YFSETQ come from the germline V gene.

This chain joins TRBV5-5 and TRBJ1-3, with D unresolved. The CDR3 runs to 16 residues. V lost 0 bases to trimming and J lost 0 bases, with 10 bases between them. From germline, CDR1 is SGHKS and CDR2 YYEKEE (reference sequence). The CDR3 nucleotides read TGTGCCAGCAGCTTGGAAGTTCTCTTCTCTGGAAACACCATATATTTT. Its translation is CASSLEVLFSGNTIYF. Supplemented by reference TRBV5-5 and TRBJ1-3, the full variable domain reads DAGVTQSPTHLIKTRGQQVTLRCSPISGHKSVSWYQQVLGQGPQFIFQYYEKEERGRGNFPDRFSARQFPNYSSELNVNALLLGDSALYLCASSLEVLFSGNTIYFGEGSWLTVV.

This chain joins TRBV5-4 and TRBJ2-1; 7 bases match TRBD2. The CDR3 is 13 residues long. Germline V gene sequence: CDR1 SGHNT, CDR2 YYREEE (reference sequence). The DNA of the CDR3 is TGTGGCTTGGCGGGAGACCCGAACAATGAGCAGTTCTTC. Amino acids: CGLAGDPNNEQFF.

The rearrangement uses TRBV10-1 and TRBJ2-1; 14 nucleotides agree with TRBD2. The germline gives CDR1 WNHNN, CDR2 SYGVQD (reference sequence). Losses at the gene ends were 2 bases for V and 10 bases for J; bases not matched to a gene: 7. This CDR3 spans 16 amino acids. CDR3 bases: TGCGCCAGCAGTGAGACGACTAGCGGGAGGGCCGGCGAGCAGTTCTTC. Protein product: CASSETTSGRAGEQFF.

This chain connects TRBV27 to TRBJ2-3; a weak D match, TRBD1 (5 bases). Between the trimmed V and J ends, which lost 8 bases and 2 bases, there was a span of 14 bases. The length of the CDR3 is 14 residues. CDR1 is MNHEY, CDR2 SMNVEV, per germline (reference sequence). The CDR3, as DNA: TGTGCCAGCTACCTGCAGGGTCCCACAGATACGCAGTATTTT. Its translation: CASYLQGPTDTQYF.

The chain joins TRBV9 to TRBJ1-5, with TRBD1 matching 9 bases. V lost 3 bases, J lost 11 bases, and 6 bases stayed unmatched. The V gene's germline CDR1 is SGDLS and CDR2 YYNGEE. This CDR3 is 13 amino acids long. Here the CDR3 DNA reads TGTGCCAGCAGCGGACAGGGGGTGATGGCCCAGCATTTT. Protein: CASSGQGVMAQHF.

The CDR3: CASTPGQATYEQYF. For the CDR3, the DNA is TGTGCCAGTACTCCGGGACAGGCGACCTACGAGCAGTACTTC. V usage is TRBV28 and J usage is TRBJ2-7; 8 bases match TRBD1. The J segment lost 2 bases and the V segment lost 9 bases, leaving 9 bases of the junction unmatched. Germline V gene lookup returns CDR1 MDHEN and CDR2 SYDVKM. The CDR3 contains 14 residues.

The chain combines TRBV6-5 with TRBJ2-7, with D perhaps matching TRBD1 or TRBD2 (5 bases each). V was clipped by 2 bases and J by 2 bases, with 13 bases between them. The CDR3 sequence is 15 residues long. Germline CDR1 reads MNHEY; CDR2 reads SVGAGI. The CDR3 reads CASSYLRGAAYEQYF. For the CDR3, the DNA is TGTGCCAGCAGTTACCTTAGAGGGGCCGCCTACGAGCAGTACTTC.

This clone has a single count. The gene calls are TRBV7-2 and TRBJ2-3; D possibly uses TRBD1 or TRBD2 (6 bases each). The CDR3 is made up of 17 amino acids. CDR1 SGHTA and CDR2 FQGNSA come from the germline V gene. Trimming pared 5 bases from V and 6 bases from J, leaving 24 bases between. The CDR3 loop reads CASSGMGGSGRTDTQYF. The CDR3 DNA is TGTGCCAGCAGCGGAATGGGGGGCTCGGGTAGAACGGATACGCAGTATTTT. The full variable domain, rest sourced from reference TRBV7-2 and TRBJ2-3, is GAGVSQSPSNKVTEKGKDVELRCDPISGHTALYWYRQSLGQGLEFLIYFQGNSAPDKSGLPSDRFSAERTGGSVSTLTIQRTQQEDSAVYLCASSGMGGSGRTDTQYFGPGTRLTVL.

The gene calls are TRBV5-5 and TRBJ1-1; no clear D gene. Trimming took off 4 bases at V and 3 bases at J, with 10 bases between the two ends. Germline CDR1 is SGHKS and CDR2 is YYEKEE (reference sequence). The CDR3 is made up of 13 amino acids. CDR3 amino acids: CASSQENDTEAFF. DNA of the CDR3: TGTGCCAGCAGCCAGGAGAATGACACTGAAGCTTTCTTT.

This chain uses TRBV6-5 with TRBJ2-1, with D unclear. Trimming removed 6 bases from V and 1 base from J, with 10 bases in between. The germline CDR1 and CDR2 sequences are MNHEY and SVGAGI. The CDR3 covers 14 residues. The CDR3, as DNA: TGTGCCAGCAGCTCCCGACCTTCCTACAATGAGCAGTTCTTC. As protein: CASSSRPSYNEQFF.

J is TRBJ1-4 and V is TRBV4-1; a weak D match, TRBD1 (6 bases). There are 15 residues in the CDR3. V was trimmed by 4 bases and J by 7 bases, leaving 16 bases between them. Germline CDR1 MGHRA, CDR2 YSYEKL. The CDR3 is CASSPRTARIEKLFF. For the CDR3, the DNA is TGCGCCAGCAGCCCCCGGACAGCTCGAATTGAAAAACTGTTTTTT.

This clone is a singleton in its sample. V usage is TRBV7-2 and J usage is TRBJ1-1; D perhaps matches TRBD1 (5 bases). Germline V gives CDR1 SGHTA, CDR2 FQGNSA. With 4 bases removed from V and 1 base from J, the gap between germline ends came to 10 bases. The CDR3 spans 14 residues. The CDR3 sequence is CASSSQTANTEAFF. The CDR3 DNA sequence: TGTGCCAGCAGCTCGCAGACAGCGAACACTGAAGCTTTCTTT.

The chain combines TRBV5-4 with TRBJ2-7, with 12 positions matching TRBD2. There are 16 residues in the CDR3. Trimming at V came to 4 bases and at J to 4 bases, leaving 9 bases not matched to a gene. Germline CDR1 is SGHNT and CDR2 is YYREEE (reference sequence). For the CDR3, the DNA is TGTGCCAGCAGCCAAGGACTAGCGGGATCTGGGTACGAGCAGTACTTC. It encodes CASSQGLAGSGYEQYF.

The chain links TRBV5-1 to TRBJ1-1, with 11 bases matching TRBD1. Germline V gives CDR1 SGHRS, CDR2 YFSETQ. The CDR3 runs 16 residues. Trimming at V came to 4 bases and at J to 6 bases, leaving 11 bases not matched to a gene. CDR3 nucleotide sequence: TGCGCCAGCAGCGACTGGACAGGGGGCATTGGCCCTGAAGCTTTCTTT. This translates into CASSDWTGGIGPEAFF.

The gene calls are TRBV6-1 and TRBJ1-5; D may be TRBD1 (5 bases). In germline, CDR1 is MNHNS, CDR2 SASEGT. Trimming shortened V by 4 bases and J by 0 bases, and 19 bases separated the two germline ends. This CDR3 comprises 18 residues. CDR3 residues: CASSGEGGGRYSNQPQHF. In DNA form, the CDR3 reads TGTGCCAGCAGTGGCGAGGGTGGGGGGAGGTATAGCAATCAGCCCCAGCATTTT.